This is a list of T cell receptor beta chains from one sample in a study of human T cells and chemical hapten exposure. MiXCR, run by TCRdb on the RACE reads, gives a single entry per CDR3 protein. The table shows 35,000 to 45,000 distinct CDR3 sequences, with around 12% occurring only once. Sample: whole blood, taken in connection with sensitization to the hapten diphenylcyclopropenone (DPC). The receptors stem from a woman aged 25 to 45 with alopecia areata. Some clones in this sample may be carry-over from other donors' samples. Each CDR3 is given with its conserved first and last residue. D genes are given only for firm matches. Expanded clones get a size class; other rows say once, few or many, or leave the size out.

clone size: NA; V gene: TRBV6-2/TRBV6-3; D gene: NA; J gene: TRBJ2-7; CDR3 DNA: TGTGCCAGCAGTTACGTTGGAGACGAGCAGTACTTC; CDR3 protein: CASSYVGDEQYF
clone size: few; V gene: TRBV27; D gene: TRBD2; J gene: TRBJ2-7; CDR3 DNA: TGTGCCAGCAGTTTGCGGCGGGAGTACGACGAGCAGTACTTC; CDR3 protein: CASSLRREYDEQYF
clone size: many; V gene: TRBV4-3; D gene: NA; J gene: TRBJ2-7; CDR3 DNA: TGCGCCAGCAGCCAAGATCGAAGAGGGTCCTACGAGCAGTACTTC; CDR3 protein: CASSQDRRGSYEQYF
clone size: many; V gene: TRBV28; D gene: NA; J gene: TRBJ1-2; CDR3 DNA: TGTGCCAGCAGTCCAAATTCTGGGCAGACGGGCTATGGCTACACCTTC; CDR3 protein: CASSPNSGQTGYGYTF
clone size: many; V gene: TRBV20-1; D gene: TRBD1; J gene: TRBJ1-6; CDR3 DNA: TGCAGTGCTCAAGACAGGGGGCCCTATAATTCACCCCTCCACTTT; CDR3 protein: CSAQDRGPYNSPLHF
clone size: many; V gene: TRBV29-1; D gene: TRBD1; J gene: TRBJ2-5; CDR3 DNA: TGCAGCGTCTTTACAGGGGCTGGCGAGACCCAGTACTTC; CDR3 protein: CSVFTGAGETQYF
clone size: few; V gene: TRBV20-1; D gene: NA; J gene: TRBJ2-7; CDR3 DNA: TGCAGTGCTAGAGGAGCTCCCGGCCCCTACGAGCAGTACTTC; CDR3 protein: CSARGAPGPYEQYF
clone size: NA; V gene: TRBV18; D gene: TRBD1; J gene: TRBJ1-1; CDR3 DNA: TGTGCCAGCTCTCTTGGACAGGCCGAAGCTTTCTTT; CDR3 protein: CASSLGQAEAFF
clone size: many; V gene: TRBV28; D gene: NA; J gene: TRBJ1-5; CDR3 DNA: TGTGCCAGCAGTCGGGGACTCCTCCAGCATTTT; CDR3 protein: CASSRGLLQHF
clone size: many; V gene: TRBV6-2/TRBV6-3; D gene: NA; J gene: TRBJ2-7; CDR3 DNA: TGTGCCAGCAGTTACTCCCAAGGGACGAATCGGGCCTACGAGCAGTACTTC; CDR3 protein: CASSYSQGTNRAYEQYF
clone size: few; V gene: TRBV29-1; D gene: NA; J gene: TRBJ2-3; CDR3 DNA: TGCAGCGTTGCTACCGGGGTCACAGATACGCAGTATTTT; CDR3 protein: CSVATGVTDTQYF
clone size: NA; V gene: TRBV4-3; D gene: TRBD1; J gene: TRBJ2-7; CDR3 DNA: TGCGCCAGCAGCCAAGAAATCGGGGGACAGGGGGTCTACGAGCAGTACTTC; CDR3 protein: CASSQEIGGQGVYEQYF
clone size: NA; V gene: TRBV12-3/TRBV12-4; D gene: NA; J gene: TRBJ1-1; CDR3 DNA: TGTGCCAGCAGTTTAGGTCAGGGTGGTCGTAGAGCTTTCTTT; CDR3 protein: CASSLGQGGRRAFF
clone size: many; V gene: TRBV7-8; D gene: NA; J gene: TRBJ2-1; CDR3 DNA: TGTGCCAGCAGCTTAGTACCGGGCACCTACAATGAGCAGTTCTTC; CDR3 protein: CASSLVPGTYNEQFF
clone size: many; V gene: TRBV13; D gene: TRBD2; J gene: TRBJ2-1; CDR3 DNA: TGTGCCAGCAGCTTAAGTCCCCCGGGAGGGAGCTCTGATGAGCAGTTCTTC; CDR3 protein: CASSLSPPGGSSDEQFF
clone size: many; V gene: TRBV4-2; D gene: NA; J gene: TRBJ2-5; CDR3 DNA: TGTGCCAGCAGCCCGGGCGTGCAAGAGACCCAGTACTTC; CDR3 protein: CASSPGVQETQYF
clone size: many; V gene: TRBV7-6; D gene: NA; J gene: TRBJ2-1; CDR3 DNA: TGTGCCAGCAGCTCCAGCCGGGACTTGCCGAACAATGAGCAGTTCTTC; CDR3 protein: CASSSSRDLPNNEQFF
clone size: few; V gene: TRBV29-1; D gene: NA; J gene: TRBJ2-1; CDR3 DNA: TGCAGCGTTGAAGGTAAAGTCGGCCTGGCATACAATGAGCAGTTCTTC; CDR3 protein: CSVEGKVGLAYNEQFF
clone size: many; V gene: TRBV7-9; D gene: NA; J gene: TRBJ1-4; CDR3 DNA: TGTGCCAGCCGCGGGGCTAATGAAAAACTGTTTTTT; CDR3 protein: CASRGANEKLFF
clone size: many; V gene: TRBV7-6; D gene: TRBD1; J gene: TRBJ2-5; CDR3 DNA: TGTGCCAGCAGCTCAGGGGGGACCCAGTACTTC; CDR3 protein: CASSSGGTQYF
clone size: NA; V gene: TRBV7-6; D gene: TRBD2; J gene: TRBJ2-3; CDR3 DNA: TGTGCCAGCAGCTTATTATACGGCGGGAGGGCCGTAGATACGCAGTATTTT; CDR3 protein: CASSLLYGGRAVDTQYF
clone size: few; V gene: TRBV7-6; D gene: NA; J gene: TRBJ1-1; CDR3 DNA: TGTGCCAGCAGCTTGGAAGGAAACGGGAGGACTGAAGCTTTCTTT; CDR3 protein: CASSLEGNGRTEAFF